This T cell receptor (beta chain) was obtained from a study of T-cell memory formation after mild COVID-19. The overall study: TCR clusters mostly belonged to single donors. Study findings and constraints: Clones that shrank (day 15 to 85) were balanced CD4/CD8, whereas later expanders leaned CD4+. Contracting CD4+ clones lay largely in CM and EM, with CD8+ ones residing in EMRA. Pre-infection memory contained some responding clones, which suggested that cross-reactive memory had joined.

V was trimmed by 4 bases and J by 8 bases, leaving 20 bases between them. Germline CDR1 and CDR2: ENHRY and SYGVKD. This CDR3 contains 15 residues. A remark on this clonotype: Antigen specificity is unknown.

TCRdb passed the 5' RACE reads through MiXCR, listing each CDR3 protein once. Among approximately 400,000 distinct CDR3 sequences listed, 24% were seen once. Sequencing was performed on PBMCs or a T cell subset sorted from them (not recorded which). J is TRBJ1-2 and V is TRBV10-3; no firm D call. This receptor was identified in an adult woman who had mild COVID-19 (a few samples of this study predate the infection). Cell type and time point are not known. In DNA, the CDR3 is TGTGCCATCAGTGTATCCAGAGATGCGGTTGCGGGCTACACCTTC. It yields the protein CAISVSRDAVAGYTF.